This T cell receptor beta chain derives from a study of T cell clonality in common variable immunodeficiency. Study observations and caveats: In common variable immunodeficiency, TCR beta chains reportedly carried fewer deletions and N-nucleotide insertions. The cause of increased CVID clonality remains unclear without subpopulation sequencing.

On this clone itself: Antigen specificity is unknown.

TCRdb's table, derived via immunoSEQ multiplex PCR, lists solely in-frame clones and lacks some. This repertoire holds 2,500 or so clones, and none appear only once. The sequence was obtained from a human donor with common variable immunodeficiency. Sequenced: peripheral blood mononuclear cells.

CDR3 residues: CASSFNQGANREQYF. The sequenced part of the CDR3 DNA is TGCGCCAGCAGCTTCAATCAGGGGGCAAACCGCGAG. The chain recombines TRBV5-1 with TRBJ2-7; 8 nucleotides match TRBD1. With the read ending 3 residues before the CDR3 end, the germline J gene is used to fill in that end. The germline V gene has CDR1 SGHRS and CDR2 YFSETQ. This CDR3 is built from 15 residues. Trimming took 2 bases from V and 6 from J; bases not matched to a gene: 10.